Included here is one T cell receptor (beta chain) sequence, with context. The data stem from a study of blood T cell repertoires in COVID-19. About the research overall: Sites across the United States, Italy and Spain contributed samples from acute and convalescent COVID-19. The analysed material was cDNA or gDNA that came from T cells, B-cell-depleted T cells, or PBMCs.

Libraries were prepared by immunoSEQ multiplex PCR; TCRdb keeps only in-frame clonotypes and omits some of them. The profile shows some 220,000 clones, more than 80% of them singletons. Trimming pared 2 bases from V and 4 bases from J, leaving 8 bases between. This CDR3 contains 13 residues. From germline, CDR1 is MDHEN and CDR2 SYDVKM. The genes are TRBV28 and TRBJ1-2; D gene ambiguous. This sequence was found in a woman aged 30 to 39 with COVID-19, enrolled during active disease. The sample was peripheral blood. CDR3 nucleotide sequence: TGTGCCAGCAGTTTAGGGCCCCTCTATGGCTACACCTTC. This sequence encodes CASSLGPLYGYTF.